These T cell receptor beta chains were read from a single sample in a study of CD8+CD57+ T cells in acquired aplastic anemia. MiXCR was run by TCRdb on the reads, yielding one entry per CDR3 protein. The top ten hold under 50% of the sample, which has roughly 160,000 distinct CDR3 sequences, about 60% seen once. The sample consisted of sorted CD4+, CD8+, or CD8+CD57+ T cells (not recorded which) from PBMCs. These TCRs come from a human donor in good health. Each CDR3 is given with its conserved first and last residue. Each record gives: CDR3 protein, CDR3 DNA, clone size, V gene, D gene, J gene. D genes are given only for firm matches. Rows may omit the clone size; those that give it use once, few, many or a size class.

CDR3 protein: CASAGTSARAQNTDTQYF; CDR3 DNA: TGTGCCAGCGCAGGGACTAGCGCCAGGGCCCAAAACACAGATACGCAGTATTTT; clone size: .; V gene: TRBV9; D gene: TRBD2; J gene: TRBJ2-3
CDR3 protein: CASRTEGAVQPQHF; CDR3 DNA: TGTGCCAGCAGGACGGAGGGGGCGGTTCAGCCCCAGCATTTT; clone size: .; V gene: TRBV2; D gene: TRBD1; J gene: TRBJ1-5
CDR3 protein: CSVGPLHFDHGYTF; CDR3 DNA: TGCAGCGTTGGACCATTGCATTTTGATCATGGCTACACCTTC; clone size: .; V gene: TRBV29-1; D gene: .; J gene: TRBJ1-2
CDR3 protein: CASTVQGGSTGELFF; CDR3 DNA: TGCGCCAGCACCGTGCAGGGGGGTAGCACCGGGGAGCTGTTTTTT; clone size: .; V gene: TRBV9; D gene: .; J gene: TRBJ2-2
CDR3 protein: CASSVGLTASYEQYF; CDR3 DNA: TGTGCCAGCAGTGTAGGACTGACGGCCTCCTACGAGCAGTACTTC; clone size: .; V gene: TRBV6-2/TRBV6-3; D gene: .; J gene: TRBJ2-7
CDR3 protein: CASSPPVGPPYNEQFF; CDR3 DNA: TGTGCCAGCAGTCCCCCGGTGGGACCTCCCTACAATGAGCAGTTCTTC; clone size: few; V gene: TRBV6-7; D gene: .; J gene: TRBJ2-1
CDR3 protein: CVSSLMSYGYTF; CDR3 DNA: TGTGTCAGCAGCTTAATGAGTTATGGCTACACCTTC; clone size: .; V gene: TRBV7-8; D gene: .; J gene: TRBJ1-2
CDR3 protein: CASSIRTGGNTQYF; CDR3 DNA: TGTGCCAGCAGTATCCGGACAGGGGGCAATACGCAGTATTTT; clone size: once; V gene: TRBV14; D gene: TRBD1; J gene: TRBJ2-3
CDR3 protein: CASIDGSTEAFF; CDR3 DNA: TGTGCCAGTATTGACGGGAGCACTGAAGCTTTCTTT; clone size: many; V gene: TRBV19; D gene: .; J gene: TRBJ1-1
CDR3 protein: CASSSGGTPQETQYF; CDR3 DNA: TGTGCTAGCAGCTCCGGGGGGACCCCACAAGAGACCCAGTACTTC; clone size: .; V gene: TRBV7-7; D gene: TRBD2; J gene: TRBJ2-5